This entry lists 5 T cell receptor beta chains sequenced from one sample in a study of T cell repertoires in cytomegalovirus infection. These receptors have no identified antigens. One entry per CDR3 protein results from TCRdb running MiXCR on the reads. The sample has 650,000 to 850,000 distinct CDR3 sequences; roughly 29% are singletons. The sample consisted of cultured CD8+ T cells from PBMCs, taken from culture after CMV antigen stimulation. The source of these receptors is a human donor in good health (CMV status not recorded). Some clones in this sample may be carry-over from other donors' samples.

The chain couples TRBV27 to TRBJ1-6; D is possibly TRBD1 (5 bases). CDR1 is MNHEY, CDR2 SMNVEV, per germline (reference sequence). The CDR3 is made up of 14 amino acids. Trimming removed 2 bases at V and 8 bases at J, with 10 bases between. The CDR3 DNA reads TGTGCCAGCAGTTTACAGGGTTCGTATTCACCCCTCCACTTT. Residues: CASSLQGSYSPLHF.

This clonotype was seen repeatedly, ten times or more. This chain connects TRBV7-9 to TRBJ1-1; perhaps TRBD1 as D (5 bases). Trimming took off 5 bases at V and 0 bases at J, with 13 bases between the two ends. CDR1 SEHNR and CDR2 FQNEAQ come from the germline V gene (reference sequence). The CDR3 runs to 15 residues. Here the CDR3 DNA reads TGTGCCAGCAGCCTCCTAGGGGCTATGAACACTGAAGCTTTCTTT. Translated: CASSLLGAMNTEAFF.

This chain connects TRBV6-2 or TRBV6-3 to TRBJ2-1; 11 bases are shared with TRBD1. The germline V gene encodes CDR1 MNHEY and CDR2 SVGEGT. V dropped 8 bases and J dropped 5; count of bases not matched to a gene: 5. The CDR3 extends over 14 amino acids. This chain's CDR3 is CASLTGQGDNEQFF. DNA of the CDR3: TGTGCCAGCCTAACGGGACAGGGGGACAATGAGCAGTTCTTC.

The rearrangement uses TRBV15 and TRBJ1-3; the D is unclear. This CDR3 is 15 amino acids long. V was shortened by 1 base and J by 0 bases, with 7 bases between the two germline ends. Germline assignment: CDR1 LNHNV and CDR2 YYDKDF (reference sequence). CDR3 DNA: TGTGCCACCAGCAGAGGGGCTCCCTCTGGAAACACCATATATTTT. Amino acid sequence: CATSRGAPSGNTIYF.

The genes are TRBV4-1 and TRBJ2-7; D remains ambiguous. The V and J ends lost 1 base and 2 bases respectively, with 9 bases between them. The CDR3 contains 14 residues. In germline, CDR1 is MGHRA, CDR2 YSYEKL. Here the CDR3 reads CASSQGGYPYEQYF. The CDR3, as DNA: TGCGCCAGCAGCCAAGGAGGCTACCCCTACGAGCAGTACTTC.